This TCR beta chain is drawn from a study of cytomegalovirus exposure and HLA in healthy donors. Regarding this clone: The antigen is undetermined.

Study observations and caveats: In a later analysis, V- and J-gene trimming of beta chains associated with a DCLRE1C missense variant, replicated independently.

PCR was performed using 60 Vbeta and 13 Jbeta primers. Here immunoSEQ multiplex PCR was the method, and the copy in TCRdb shows in-frame clones only, minus some. Here the sample spans 77,000 or so clones, 78% being singletons. Trimming took 3 bases from V and 5 from J; bases not matched to a gene: 9. CDR3 size: 16 residues. Per the germline V gene, CDR1 is KGHSH and CDR2 is LQKENI. Sequenced sample: PBMCs. This TCR was recovered from a man aged 35-49 years in good health and CMV-seronegative. The rearrangement joins TRBV18 to TRBJ1-4; 7 bases agree with TRBD1. The CDR3 DNA is TGTGCCAGCTCACCTAACCGACAGGGTGCGAATGAAAAACTGTTTTTT. Translated, it gives CASSPNRQGANEKLFF.